These 22 T cell receptor beta chains share one sample of origin, sequenced in a study of T cell clonality in common variable immunodeficiency. Sequenced by immunoSEQ multiplex PCR; TCRdb stores in-frame clones only, minus some. The sample holds about 55,000 clones, and no clone turns up only once. The sample comprised peripheral blood mononuclear cells. Source of these receptors: a person between 18 and 70 years old in good health.

This clone appeared many times. The read ends 3 residues early relative to the CDR3; the germline J gene fills the gap. The chain employs TRBV19 and TRBJ1-1; 9 positions match TRBD1. Germline V gene sequence: CDR1 LNHDA, CDR2 SQIVND (reference sequence). The CDR3 has 16 amino acids. The ends lost 6 bases at V and 4 bases at J; junction bases unmatched: 12. Here the CDR3 reads CASSTPLGQGPTEAFF. The DNA read from the CDR3 is TGTGCCAGTAGCACTCCCCTCGGACAGGGGCCCACTGAA.

To note about this clone: The sequence runs out 3 residues before the end of the CDR3; the remainder is reconstructed from the germline J gene. Other nucleotide sequences from this sample produce the same CDR3. This sequence joins TRBV19 and TRBJ1-1; no definite D call. Germline loops: CDR1 LNHDA, CDR2 SQIVND (reference sequence). Between the trimmed V and J ends, which lost 5 bases and 5 bases, there was a span of 12 bases. The CDR3 totals 13 residues. CDR3 sequence: CASSLFRGTEAFF. The DNA read from the CDR3 is TGTGCCAGTAGTTTATTCAGAGGTACTGAA.

Many counts were recorded for this clone. The DNA ends 3 residues before the CDR3 does, and the rest of the CDR3 is filled in from the germline J gene. This chain links TRBV29-1 with TRBJ2-3, with TRBD1 identical over 8 bases. The CDR3 has 13 residues. CDR1 SQVTM and CDR2 ANQGSEA come from the germline V gene. Trimming removed 4 bases from V and 4 bases from J; junction bases left unmatched: 4. The sequenced part of the CDR3 DNA is TGCAGCGTTGTGGCAGGGGGCGCAGATACG. As protein: CSVVAGGADT. The whole CDR3 is CSVVAGGADTQYF.

This clone was observed many times. The read ends 3 residues early relative to the CDR3; the germline J gene fills the gap. This chain joins TRBV7-2 and TRBJ2-1, with 8 nucleotides matching TRBD2. CDR3 size: 16 residues. Germline assignment: CDR1 SGHTA and CDR2 FQGNSA. Unmatched junction bases numbered 1, after V lost 0 bases and J lost 0 bases. CDR3 DNA, as far as it was read: TGTGCCAGCAGCTTAGCGAGCGGGAGCTCCTACAATGAG. Amino acids: CASSLASGSSYNE. The full CDR3 sequence reads CASSLASGSSYNEQFF. Drawing the rest from reference TRBV7-2 and TRBJ2-1, the complete variable domain is GAGVSQSPSNKVTEKGKDVELRCDPISGHTALYWYRQSLGQGLEFLIYFQGNSAPDKSGLPSDRFSAERTGGSVSTLTIQRTQQEDSAVYLCASSLASGSSYNEQFFGPGTRLTVL.

This clone was seen many times. The CDR3 goes on 3 residues after the read ends, and that part is filled in from the germline J gene. The J gene is TRBJ2-2, the V gene TRBV5-1; 8 bases match TRBD2. The CDR3 contains 16 residues. Germline V gene lookup returns CDR1 SGHRS and CDR2 YFSETQ. After removal of 4 bases from V and 6 bases from J, the junction contained 11 bases not matched to a gene. CDR3 protein: CASSPLDAGGAGELFF. The covered CDR3 bases are TGCGCCAGCAGCCCGCTTGACGCGGGAGGAGCCGGGGAG.

This clone was found many times. The read stops 3 residues short of the end of the CDR3; the missing end is completed from the germline J gene. This chain links TRBV20-1 with TRBJ1-1, with TRBD1 identical over 11 bases. The trim removed 2 bases at V and 4 bases at J, leaving 3 bases unmatched. The germline V gene encodes CDR1 DFQATT and CDR2 SNEGSKA (reference sequence). The CDR3 extends over 14 amino acids. The part of the CDR3 DNA that was read is TGCAGTGCTAGAAGGGACAGGGGGAGCACTGAA. Protein: CSARRDRGSTE. The entire CDR3 reads CSARRDRGSTEAFF.

This clone was detected a few times. This clone may be a read error of a much larger clone one base away. The read gets to within 3 residues of the CDR3 end, and the germline J gene fills in the rest. J is TRBJ2-3 and V is TRBV19; D ambiguous. CDR1 is LNHDA, CDR2 SQIVND, per germline (reference sequence). This CDR3 comprises 15 residues. The CDR3 bases that were read are TGTGCCAGTAGTACCTCCGCCTATAGCAATCAGCCG. Its protein product is CASSTSAYSNQP. The CDR3 in its entirety is CASSTSAYSNQPQYF.

This clone was picked up many times. The read halts 3 residues ahead of the CDR3 end, with the missing end drawn from the germline J gene. The chain combines TRBV19 with TRBJ2-2; no clear D gene. There are 15 residues in the CDR3. Germline V gene sequence: CDR1 LNHDA, CDR2 SQIVND (reference sequence). Trimming left V 5 bases short and J 2 bases short, with 12 bases between. CDR3 bases read: TGTGCCAGTAGTCCCCGGTCCTCTAACACCGGGGAG. Its protein is CASSPRSSNTGE. The full CDR3 protein reads CASSPRSSNTGELFF.

The sample holds many counts of this clone. The read finishes 3 residues shy of the CDR3 end, and the germline J gene is used to complete it. The J gene is TRBJ2-1, the V gene TRBV19, with D possibly TRBD2 on 6 matching bases. V dropped 5 bases and J dropped 1 base, with 18 bases sitting between them. Germline CDR1 LNHDA, CDR2 SQIVND (reference sequence). This CDR3 is built from 17 residues. The sequenced CDR3 bases are TGTGCCAGTAGTTCACTCGGGACTCGGATTTCCTACAATGAG. Translating gives CASSSLGTRISYNE. The full CDR3 reads CASSSLGTRISYNEQFF.

This clone was seen at least ten times. The read stops 3 residues short of the end of the CDR3; the missing end is completed from the germline J gene. J is TRBJ2-5 and V is TRBV5-1; weak D call: TRBD2 (6 bases). CDR3 length: 17 residues. The V end was cut by 4 bases, the J end by 5 bases, with 24 bases between. The germline gives CDR1 SGHRS, CDR2 YFSETQ. The CDR3 bases that were read are TGCGCCAGCAGCCCCGACCCCCTCGGGACTCCCGGCGAGACC. Translated, it gives CASSPDPLGTPGET. The complete CDR3 protein is CASSPDPLGTPGETQYF.

This clone was counted a few times. The CDR3 goes on 3 residues after the read ends, and that part is filled in from the germline J gene. The V call is TRBV2, the J call TRBJ2-5; D is possibly TRBD2 (5 bases). Germline V lookup: CDR1 SNHLY, CDR2 FYNNEI. This CDR3 comprises 15 residues. Trimming removed 6 bases at V and 4 bases at J, with 18 bases between. The CDR3 region is CASRLESLAGETQYF. The CDR3 DNA, read in part, is TGTGCCAGCAGGTTAGAGTCCCTAGCAGGAGAGACC.

Many counts were recorded for this clone. CDR3 residues: CASSTQVHSGNTIYF. The sequenced part of the CDR3 DNA is TGTGCCAGCAGCACTCAGGTTCACTCTGGAAACACC. V gene TRBV7-9 combines with J gene TRBJ1-3; D not resolved. The read falls 3 residues short of the CDR3 end, and the missing part is taken from the germline J gene. Germline assignment: CDR1 SEHNR and CDR2 FQNEAQ (reference sequence). The V end was cut by 5 bases, the J end by 0 bases, with 11 bases between. The CDR3 runs to 15 residues.

This clone was counted many times. The observed sequence ends 3 residues before the CDR3 terminus, with the missing tail filled in from the germline J gene. The chain recombines TRBV12-3 or TRBV12-4 with TRBJ2-3; D gene unclear. The CDR3 has 14 amino acids. Trimming cost V 3 bases and J 2 bases, with 9 bases left between them. The CDR3 loop is CASSFLVNTDTQYF. CDR3 bases read: TGTGCCAGCAGTTTCCTAGTCAACACAGATACG.

This clone was seen ten or more times. The read halts 3 residues ahead of the CDR3 end, with the missing end drawn from the germline J gene. The chain combines TRBV11-2 with TRBJ2-5; TRBD2 matches 10 bases. CDR3 length: 13 residues. The V and J ends lost 1 base and 7 bases, in that order; junction bases with no gene match: 0. The germline gives CDR1 SGHAT, CDR2 FQNNGV. The CDR3 is CASSLGLAGTQYF. Incomplete CDR3 DNA: TGTGCCAGCAGCTTAGGACTAGCGGGGACC.

The CDR3 bases that were read are TGTGCCAGCAGCCTGGACTCCTACGAC. Protein product: CASSLDSYD. The entire CDR3 is CASSLDSYDYTF. The genes are TRBV7-9 and TRBJ1-2; D is undetermined. The CDR3 goes on 3 residues after the read ends, and that part is filled in from the germline J gene. CDR1 and CDR2 from the germline V gene are SEHNR and FQNEAQ (reference sequence). The CDR3 contains 12 residues.

This clone was recorded many times. The CDR3 end is not reached by the read, which stops 3 residues before it; the germline J gene fills it in. The chain has TRBV20-1 and TRBJ1-4; a possible D gene is TRBD1 (5 bases). This CDR3 region has 14 residues. Germline CDR1 and CDR2: DFQATT and SNEGSKA (reference sequence). CDR3 protein: CSARDQRGLSPLFF. CDR3 bases read: TGCAGTGCTAGAGATCAAAGGGGTCTATCACCA.

This clone was observed at least ten times. Coverage ceases 3 residues before the CDR3 finishes, and the germline J gene fills in the end. The V gene is TRBV5-6, the J gene TRBJ1-5, with a tentative D call TRBD1 (6 bases). Between the trimmed V and J ends, which lost 4 bases and 4 bases, there was a span of 9 bases. CDR1 and CDR2 (germline): SGHDT, YYEEEE. The CDR3 has 13 amino acids. CDR3 DNA, as far as it was read: TGTGCCAGCAGCCCAGGGGTTAATCAGCCC. It yields the protein CASSPGVNQP. The CDR3 reads in full as CASSPGVNQPQHF.

Ten or more counts support this clone. The DNA ends 3 residues before the CDR3 does, and the rest of the CDR3 is filled in from the germline J gene. The sample holds other DNA sequences that translate to the same CDR3. The chain combines TRBV2 with TRBJ2-1; weak D call: TRBD2 (6 bases). The V gene's germline CDR1 is SNHLY and CDR2 FYNNEI. The CDR3 consists of 16 residues. Trimming took 4 bases from V and 0 from J, leaving 13 bases between them. The sequenced part of the CDR3 DNA is TGTGCCAGCAGTGTGGAGGGCGCGAGCTCCTACAATGAG. It codes for CASSVEGASSYNE. The complete CDR3 reads CASSVEGASSYNEQFF. The variable domain in full, completed from reference TRBV2 and TRBJ2-1, reads EPEVTQTPSHQVTQMGQEVILRCVPISNHLYFYWYRQILGQKVEFLVSFYNNEISEKSEIFDDQFSVERPDGSNFTLKIRSTKLEDSAMYFCASSVEGASSYNEQFFGPGTRLTVL.

This clone was seen at least ten times. The read finishes 3 residues shy of the CDR3 end, and the germline J gene is used to complete it. The chain links TRBV6-2 or TRBV6-3 to TRBJ1-5; no definite D call. This CDR3 region has 15 residues. Trimming removed 5 bases from V and 4 bases from J, with 15 bases in between. Germline CDR1 and CDR2: MNHEY and SVGEGT. The CDR3 spells CASSTSRSTNQPQHF. The sequenced part of the CDR3 DNA is TGTGCCAGCAGTACTTCAAGATCCACTAATCAGCCC.

This clone has ten or more counts. The DNA ends 3 residues before the CDR3 does, and the rest of the CDR3 is filled in from the germline J gene. The chain carries TRBV10-3 and TRBJ2-2; 7 nucleotides align to TRBD1. Germline values: CDR1 ENHRY, CDR2 SYGVKD. Losses at the gene ends were 2 bases for V and 7 bases for J; bases not matched to a gene: 7. The CDR3 is 15 residues long. The CDR3 loop reads CAISERGGEIGELFF. The DNA read from the CDR3 is TGTGCCATCAGTGAGAGAGGGGGCGAGATCGGGGAG.

This clone came up many times. The read ends 3 residues before the CDR3 terminus; that terminus is restored from the germline J gene. This sequence joins TRBV7-9 and TRBJ2-3; TRBD1 aligns across 7 bases. The germline V gene encodes CDR1 SEHNR and CDR2 FQNEAQ (reference sequence). The CDR3 runs to 15 residues. V trimming: 3 bases; J trimming: 1 base; junction bases outside the gene matches: 4. Incomplete CDR3 DNA: TGTGCCAGCAGCTTGGAAACAGGGGGCACAGATACG. Encoded protein: CASSLETGGTDT. The CDR3 as a whole reads CASSLETGGTDTQYF.

This clone came up many times. The CDR3 is cut off 3 residues early in the read; its end comes from the germline J gene. The rearrangement links TRBV30 to TRBJ1-2; D remains unclear. This CDR3 contains 12 residues. CDR1 and CDR2 (germline): GTSNPN, SVGIG (reference sequence). CDR3 in amino acids: CAWSGAEVGYTF. CDR3 DNA, as far as it was read: TGTGCCTGGAGTGGGGCCGAAGTAGGC.